Below are 6 T cell receptor beta chains sequenced from a single sample in a study of blood T cells in healthy people across ages. Alongside a J-beta primer mix, a sample-barcoded 5' primer served in a second PCR lasting roughly 7 to 11 cycles. TCRdb reprocessed the 5' RACE reads with MiXCR, giving one entry per CDR3 protein. The sample carries about 970,000 distinct CDR3 sequences, around 54% recorded once. Material: blood. The origin of the receptors is a woman aged 55-69 years in good health.

This clonotype was counted at least ten times. V is TRBV6-5 and J is TRBJ2-7; D assignment may be TRBD1 or TRBD2 (5 bases each). The CDR3 is made up of 13 amino acids. The ends were cut back, 2 bases at V and 4 bases at J, with 9 bases in the middle. Germline values: CDR1 MNHEY, CDR2 SVGAGI. The CDR3 is CASSYGGNYEQYF. The CDR3 DNA reads as TGTGCCAGCAGTTACGGGGGAAATTACGAGCAGTACTTC.

The V call is TRBV12-3 or TRBV12-4, the J call TRBJ1-2, with no clear D. Between the trimmed V and J ends, which lost 3 bases and 5 bases, there was a span of 10 bases. The CDR3 sequence is 13 residues long. Here the CDR3 DNA reads TGTGCCAGCAGTTTGCCAATGGGGTATGGCTACACCTTC. As protein: CASSLPMGYGYTF.

The CDR3 loop reads CASSQGQIPSYGQYF. Here the CDR3 DNA reads TGTGCCAGCAGCCAAGGACAGATCCCATCCTACGGGCAGTACTTC. The chain combines TRBV3-1 with TRBJ2-4; D possibly corresponds to TRBD1 (5 bases). V lost 1 base and J 13 bases, leaving 20 bases between the germline ends. The CDR3 length is 15 residues. Germline V gene sequence: CDR1 LGHDT, CDR2 YNNKEL (reference sequence).

The DNA of the CDR3 is TGTGCCAGCAGTGAAGCGCCGAGCGGGAGGGAGACAGATACGCAGTATTTT. Translation gives CASSEAPSGRETDTQYF. The chain recombines TRBV2 with TRBJ2-3; 10 bases align to TRBD2. Germline V gene lookup returns CDR1 SNHLY and CDR2 FYNNEI. V shed 0 bases, J shed 3 bases, and the junction held 6 bases outside the gene matches. The length of the CDR3 is 17 residues.

The chain employs TRBV28 and TRBJ1-5; D is possibly TRBD1 (6 bases). CDR1 and CDR2 from the germline V gene are MDHEN and SYDVKM. The CDR3 runs to 13 residues. V was shortened by 6 bases and J by 9 bases, with 15 bases between the two germline ends. The chain's CDR3 is CASSRGGRRPQHF. CDR3 sequence (DNA): TGTGCCAGCAGCCGAGGGGGTAGAAGGCCCCAGCATTTT.

The J gene is TRBJ2-7, the V gene TRBV5-1; 7 nucleotides align to TRBD2. With 1 base clipped from V and 3 bases from J, the junction kept 7 bases outside the gene matches. CDR3 size: 15 residues. The germline gives CDR1 SGHRS, CDR2 YFSETQ. The CDR3 sequence: CASSLNPGGFYEQYF. CDR3 coding DNA: TGCGCCAGCAGCTTGAACCCCGGGGGGTTCTACGAGCAGTACTTC.